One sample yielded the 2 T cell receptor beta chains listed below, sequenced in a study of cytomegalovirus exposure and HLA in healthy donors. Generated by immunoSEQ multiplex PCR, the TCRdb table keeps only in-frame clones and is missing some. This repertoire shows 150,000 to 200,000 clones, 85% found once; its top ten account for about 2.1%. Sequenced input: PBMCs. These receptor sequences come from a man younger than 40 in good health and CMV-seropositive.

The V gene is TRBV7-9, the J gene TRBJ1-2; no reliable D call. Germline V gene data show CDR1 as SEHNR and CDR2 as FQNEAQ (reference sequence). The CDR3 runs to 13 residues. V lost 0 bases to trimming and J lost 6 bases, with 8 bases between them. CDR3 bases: TGTGCCAGCAGCTTAGCTCCCCGGGATGGCTACACCTTC. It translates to CASSLAPRDGYTF.

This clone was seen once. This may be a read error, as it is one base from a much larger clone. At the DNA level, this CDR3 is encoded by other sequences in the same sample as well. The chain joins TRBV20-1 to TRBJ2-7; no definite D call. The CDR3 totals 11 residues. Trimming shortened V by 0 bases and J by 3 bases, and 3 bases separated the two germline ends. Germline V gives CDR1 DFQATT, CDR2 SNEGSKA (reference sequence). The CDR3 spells CSARDNYEQYF. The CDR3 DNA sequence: TGCAGTGCTAGAGATAACTACGAGCAGTACTTC.